A single sample is the source of the 32 T cell receptor beta chains below, sequenced in a study of high-grade serous ovarian cancer treatment subgroups. Tumor samples were taken before definitive surgery or chemotherapy. Using immunoSEQ multiplex PCR, the repertoire was profiled, and TCRdb retains in-frame clones only, with some absent. The sample yields a few thousand clones, 60% to 85% seen once. The specimen was tumor tissue. The source of these receptors is a human donor with high-grade serous ovarian cancer.

The rearrangement joins TRBV5-6 to TRBJ1-1, with D perhaps TRBD1 (5 bases). The CDR3 is 14 residues long. Germline V lookup: CDR1 SGHDT, CDR2 YYEEEE. V shed 3 bases and J shed 4 bases, with 13 bases lying between them. CDR3 residues: CASSSLIGATEAFF. CDR3 DNA sequence: TGTGCCAGCAGCTCCCTAATCGGGGCCACTGAAGCTTTCTTT.

The chain carries TRBV28 and TRBJ2-2; D uncertain. The CDR3 totals 11 residues. Trimming removed 6 bases at V and 3 bases at J, with 2 bases between. Germline CDR1 MDHEN, CDR2 SYDVKM. The CDR3 loop reads CASRDTGELFF. DNA of the CDR3: TGTGCCAGCAGGGACACCGGGGAGCTGTTTTTT.

This chain uses TRBV28 with TRBJ2-7; 13 positions match TRBD2. The CDR3 extends over 15 amino acids. Germline V gene sequence: CDR1 MDHEN, CDR2 SYDVKM. The V segment lost 4 bases and the J segment 10 bases; nucleotides outside the gene matches: 10. The CDR3 DNA reads TGTGCCAGCAGTTCTGCGGGGACTAGCGGGGAGGAACAGTACTTC. Its protein product is CASSSAGTSGEEQYF.

The chain combines TRBV14 with TRBJ2-3; D perhaps matches TRBD2 (5 bases). Looked up from germline, CDR1 is SGHDN and CDR2 is FVKESK. CDR3 size: 13 residues. V dropped 5 bases and J dropped 4 bases, with 10 bases sitting between them. In DNA, the CDR3 is TGTGCCAGCAGCGTCCAACTAGCAGATACGCAGTATTTT. This gives the protein CASSVQLADTQYF. Using reference TRBV14 and TRBJ2-3 for the parts outside the CDR3, the full variable domain is EAGVTQFPSHSVIEKGQTVTLRCDPISGHDNLYWYRRVMGKEIKFLLHFVKESKQDESGMPNNRFLAERTGGTYSTLKVQPAELEDSGVYFCASSVQLADTQYFGPGTRLTVL.

V usage is TRBV9 and J usage is TRBJ2-1; tentatively, D is TRBD2 (5 bases). V shed 0 bases and J shed 8 bases, with 15 bases lying between them. The length of the CDR3 is 15 residues. The germline V gene has CDR1 SGDLS and CDR2 YYNGEE. CDR3: CASSVGGSIADEQFF. CDR3 in DNA: TGTGCCAGCAGCGTAGGAGGGAGCATTGCGGATGAGCAGTTCTTC.

This chain links TRBV6-1 with TRBJ2-3, with TRBD2 as a possible D gene (7 bases). The germline CDR1 and CDR2 sequences are MNHNS and SASEGT. The length of the CDR3 is 12 residues. Trimming pared 4 bases from V and 7 bases from J, leaving 9 bases between. The CDR3: CASSAGGNTQYF. The DNA of the CDR3 is TGTGCCAGCAGTGCGGGGGGCAATACGCAGTATTTT.

This chain uses TRBV13 with TRBJ2-7; TRBD2 is a possible D gene (7 bases). The ends were cut back, 5 bases at V and 6 bases at J, with 17 bases in the middle. In germline, CDR1 is PRHDT, CDR2 FYEKMQ (reference sequence). The CDR3 loop spans 14 amino acids. CDR3 residues: CASSAVRGAAEQYF. CDR3 coding DNA: TGTGCCAGCAGCGCCGTCCGGGGGGCAGCCGAGCAGTACTTC.

The chain is built from TRBV7-2 and TRBJ2-1; the D gene is possibly TRBD2 (6 bases). Deletions cut 4 bases from V and 10 bases from J, with 17 bases between. The germline V gene has CDR1 SGHTA and CDR2 FQGNSA. This CDR3 has 14 residues. DNA of the CDR3: TGTGCCAGCAGCTACCAGGGAGGTCTTGAAGAGCAGTTCTTC. Amino acid sequence: CASSYQGGLEEQFF.

This sequence joins TRBV27 and TRBJ2-1, with 9 bases fitting TRBD2. CDR3 size: 17 residues. From germline, CDR1 is MNHEY and CDR2 SMNVEV (reference sequence). With V trimmed by 4 bases and J by 12 bases, 19 bases remained unmatched. The CDR3 DNA follows: TGTGCCAGCAGTTCAAGGTTGAACCAAGCGGGAGGTTGGGGGCAGTTCTTC. It encodes CASSSRLNQAGGWGQFF.

The chain links TRBV27 to TRBJ2-7, with 8 bases fitting TRBD1. Per the germline V gene, CDR1 is MNHEY and CDR2 is SMNVEV (reference sequence). The CDR3 is 14 amino acids. V shed 6 bases and J 2 bases; nucleotides not matched to a gene: 6. CDR3 sequence: CASRRGQETYEQYF. In DNA, the CDR3 is TGTGCCAGCAGGAGGGGACAGGAAACCTACGAGCAGTACTTC.

The rearrangement links TRBV5-6 to TRBJ2-7; 7 bases fit TRBD1. This CDR3 is 13 amino acids long. Looked up from germline, CDR1 is SGHDT and CDR2 is YYEEEE. V shed 4 bases, J shed 2 bases, and the junction held 3 bases outside the gene matches. CDR3 in amino acids: CASSLDRAYEQYF. The CDR3 DNA sequence: TGTGCCAGCAGCCTAGACAGGGCCTACGAGCAGTACTTC.

Only a few counts were recorded for this clone. The chain employs TRBV5-5 and TRBJ1-2; 8 positions match TRBD1. The CDR3 length is 15 residues. The V segment lost 3 bases and the J segment 4 bases; nucleotides outside the gene matches: 8. The germline V gene has CDR1 SGHKS and CDR2 YYEKEE (reference sequence). CDR3 amino acids: CASSSGTGGFYGYTF. The CDR3 nucleotides read TGTGCCAGCAGCTCCGGGACAGGAGGTTTCTATGGCTACACCTTC.

This clone showed up just once. CDR3 coding DNA: TGTGCTAGTGGTTTGACCTACCCGGGGAGGAGCACTCATCACTATGGCTACACCTTC. This sequence encodes CASGLTYPGRSTHHYGYTF. The chain has TRBV12-5 and TRBJ1-2, with D unresolved. The CDR3 totals 19 residues. V was cut by 2 bases and J by 3 bases, with 25 bases left in between. Germline assignment: CDR1 LGHNT and CDR2 FRNRAP.

The chain couples TRBV5-6 to TRBJ2-3; D unclear. Germline lookup yields CDR1 SGHDT and CDR2 YYEEEE. There are 12 residues in the CDR3. Trimming took off 3 bases at V and 1 base at J, with 3 bases between the two ends. The CDR3 is CASSWGTDTQYF. As DNA, the CDR3 is TGTGCCAGCAGCTGGGGCACAGATACGCAGTATTTT. Drawing the rest from reference TRBV5-6 and TRBJ2-3, the complete variable domain is DAGVTQSPTHLIKTRGQQVTLRCSPKSGHDTVSWYQQALGQGPQFIFQYYEEEERQRGNFPDRFSGHQFPNYSSELNVNALLLGDSALYLCASSWGTDTQYFGPGTRLTVL.

The chain combines TRBV10-3 with TRBJ1-6; 9 positions match TRBD1. The germline V gene has CDR1 ENHRY and CDR2 SYGVKD. The CDR3 is 13 residues long. With 5 bases clipped from V and 10 bases from J, the junction kept 3 bases outside the gene matches. Here the CDR3 reads CAISWTGDSPLHF. The DNA of the CDR3 is TGTGCCATCAGTTGGACAGGGGACTCACCCCTCCACTTT.

V is TRBV7-9 and J is TRBJ1-5; TRBD1 matches at 7 bases. CDR1 is SEHNR, CDR2 FQNEAQ, per germline (reference sequence). The CDR3 covers 16 residues. The V segment lost 5 bases and the J segment 2 bases; nucleotides outside the gene matches: 9. In nucleotides, the CDR3 is TGTGCCAGCAGCCAATGGAGGGGGCACGGCAATCAGCCCCAGCATTTT. It specifies CASSQWRGHGNQPQHF.

The J gene is TRBJ1-1, the V gene TRBV27; no definite D call. This CDR3 is built from 12 residues. V was shortened by 4 bases and J by 7 bases, with 10 bases between the two germline ends. CDR1 and CDR2 (germline): MNHEY, SMNVEV (reference sequence). The chain's CDR3 is CASSSQLSEAFF. CDR3 nucleotides: TGTGCCAGCAGTTCACAACTTAGTGAAGCTTTCTTT.

The J gene is TRBJ2-7, the V gene TRBV19, with D unclear. The CDR3 has 12 residues. Germline V gene sequence: CDR1 LNHDA, CDR2 SQIVND (reference sequence). V lost 7 bases, J lost 4 bases, and 11 bases lay in between. As DNA, the CDR3 is TGTGCCAGTACCTCTTCGGAATACGAGCAGTACTTC. Protein sequence: CASTSSEYEQYF.

This clone has only a few counts. J is TRBJ2-7 and V is TRBV28; D might be TRBD2 (6 bases). Germline CDR1 reads MDHEN; CDR2 reads SYDVKM. This CDR3 has 13 amino acids. Trimming stripped 8 bases from V and 3 bases from J, with 14 bases between. CDR3 sequence reads: CASSQRAFYEQYF. CDR3 sequence (DNA): TGTGCCAGCTCCCAGCGGGCCTTCTACGAGCAGTACTTC.

The J gene is TRBJ2-7, the V gene TRBV4-1, with TRBD2 matching 10 bases. This CDR3 is built from 16 residues. V dropped 1 base and J dropped 7; count of bases not matched to a gene: 10. Germline V gives CDR1 MGHRA, CDR2 YSYEKL. The CDR3 spells CASSQGVASGSEEQYF. The CDR3 coding sequence is TGCGCCAGCAGCCAAGGAGTGGCTAGCGGGAGCGAGGAGCAGTACTTC.

This rearrangement joins TRBV9 to TRBJ2-1; no clear D gene. The CDR3 spans 11 residues. Trimming shortened V by 2 bases and J by 8 bases, and 5 bases separated the two germline ends. Germline CDR1 and CDR2: SGDLS and YYNGEE. Here the CDR3 reads CASSVDYEQFF. DNA for the CDR3: TGTGCCAGCAGCGTTGATTATGAGCAGTTCTTC.

V gene TRBV7-2 combines with J gene TRBJ2-5, with TRBD1 matching 9 bases. The CDR3 loop spans 15 amino acids. The germline gives CDR1 SGHTA, CDR2 FQGNSA. Trimming cost V 5 bases and J 4 bases; bases outside gene matches: 8. CDR3 nucleotide sequence: TGTGCCAGCAGCATCCGGGACAGGGTCGGAGAGACCCAGTACTTC. Protein sequence: CASSIRDRVGETQYF.

This chain uses TRBV5-1 with TRBJ1-1; no reliable D call. The germline V gene encodes CDR1 SGHRS and CDR2 YFSETQ. This CDR3 contains 13 residues. V was clipped by 0 bases and J by 6 bases, with 9 bases between them. Written as DNA, the CDR3 is TGCGCCAGCAGCTTGGCCGGTAAGGCTGAAGCTTTCTTT. It codes for CASSLAGKAEAFF. The full variable domain, in which reference TRBV5-1 and TRBJ1-1 provide the parts outside the CDR3, is KAGVTQTPRYLIKTRGQQVTLSCSPISGHRSVSWYQQTPGQGLQFLFEYFSETQRNKGNFPGRFSGRQFSNSRSEMNVSTLELGDSALYLCASSLAGKAEAFFGQGTRLTVV.

The genes are TRBV12-5 and TRBJ2-3, with D perhaps matching TRBD2 (5 bases). The V gene lost 0 bases and the J gene lost 0 bases, with 16 bases spanning the gap. This CDR3 has 18 amino acids. The germline CDR1 and CDR2 sequences are LGHNT and FRNRAP. CDR3 protein: CASGLVHDGITSTDTQYF. The DNA for the CDR3 is TGTGCTAGTGGTTTGGTACATGACGGGATCACTAGCACAGATACGCAGTATTTT.

The V gene is TRBV27, the J gene TRBJ2-1; D tentatively reads TRBD1 or TRBD2 (5 bases each). The germline V gene encodes CDR1 MNHEY and CDR2 SMNVEV (reference sequence). Trimming removed 6 bases at V and 3 bases at J, with 15 bases between. The CDR3 is 15 residues long. Written as DNA, the CDR3 is TGTGCCAGCAGCGGGGCTCTTGGGGGCTACAATGAGCAGTTCTTC. Residues: CASSGALGGYNEQFF.

The rearrangement uses TRBV7-9 and TRBJ2-1, with 10 bases matching TRBD1. The J segment lost 5 bases and the V segment lost 2 bases, leaving 3 bases of the junction unmatched. The V gene's germline CDR1 is SEHNR and CDR2 FQNEAQ (reference sequence). This CDR3 region has 15 residues. The CDR3 loop is CASSLSGTGDNEQFF. DNA of the CDR3: TGTGCCAGCAGCTTATCCGGGACAGGGGACAATGAGCAGTTCTTC.

This chain uses TRBV2 with TRBJ2-6; TRBD2 matches at 7 bases. The CDR3 extends over 14 amino acids. From germline, CDR1 is SNHLY and CDR2 FYNNEI. The J segment lost 0 bases and the V segment lost 11 bases, leaving 4 bases of the junction unmatched. CDR3 bases: TGTGCCGGCGCGGGGGACTCTGGGGCCAACGTCCTGACTTTC. Its translation is CAGAGDSGANVLTF.

The rearrangement joins TRBV6-5 to TRBJ1-2, with 9 bases lining up with TRBD1. J gave up 6 bases and V 5 bases, and 7 bases lay outside the gene matches. The CDR3 is 14 amino acids. Germline V CDR1 and CDR2: MNHEY, SVGAGI. CDR3 amino acids: CASSRQGGKNGYTF. The CDR3 DNA reads TGTGCCAGCAGTCGACAGGGGGGAAAGAATGGCTACACCTTC.

This chain joins TRBV14 and TRBJ2-7; D gene ambiguous. The V gene lost 5 bases and the J gene lost 4 bases, with 6 bases spanning the gap. This CDR3 has 11 amino acids. CDR1 and CDR2 from the germline V gene are SGHDN and FVKESK. CDR3 residues: CASSDAYEQYF. For the CDR3, the DNA is TGTGCCAGCAGCGACGCTTACGAGCAGTACTTC.

The chain carries TRBV7-9 and TRBJ1-2, with 9 bases matching TRBD1. This CDR3 is built from 13 residues. Looked up from germline, CDR1 is SEHNR and CDR2 is FQNEAQ (reference sequence). Trimming cost V 7 bases and J 4 bases; bases outside gene matches: 4. The CDR3 sequence is CASTLTGGYGYTF. DNA of the CDR3: TGTGCCAGCACATTGACAGGGGGCTATGGCTACACCTTC.

The gene calls are TRBV5-5 and TRBJ2-7; TRBD2 matches at 7 bases. Trimming at V came to 4 bases and at J to 3 bases, leaving 7 bases not matched to a gene. Germline CDR1 and CDR2: SGHKS and YYEKEE (reference sequence). This CDR3 spans 14 amino acids. The CDR3 loop reads CASSPGGGGYEQYF. Here the CDR3 DNA reads TGTGCCAGCAGCCCAGGAGGCGGGGGCTACGAGCAGTACTTC. Together with reference TRBV5-5 and TRBJ2-7, the CDR3 gives the full variable domain: DAGVTQSPTHLIKTRGQQVTLRCSPISGHKSVSWYQQVLGQGPQFIFQYYEKEERGRGNFPDRFSARQFPNYSSELNVNALLLGDSALYLCASSPGGGGYEQYFGPGTRLTVT.

The V and J genes are TRBV14 and TRBJ2-7; D gene unclear. V shed 2 bases and J shed 1 base, with 6 bases lying between them. Germline-derived CDR1 and CDR2 are SGHDN and FVKESK. The CDR3 runs to 13 residues. The CDR3 spells CASSQQISYEQYF. As DNA, the CDR3 is TGTGCCAGCAGCCAACAGATTTCCTACGAGCAGTACTTC. Filled out from reference TRBV14 and TRBJ2-7, the complete variable domain reads EAGVTQFPSHSVIEKGQTVTLRCDPISGHDNLYWYRRVMGKEIKFLLHFVKESKQDESGMPNNRFLAERTGGTYSTLKVQPAELEDSGVYFCASSQQISYEQYFGPGTRLTVT.